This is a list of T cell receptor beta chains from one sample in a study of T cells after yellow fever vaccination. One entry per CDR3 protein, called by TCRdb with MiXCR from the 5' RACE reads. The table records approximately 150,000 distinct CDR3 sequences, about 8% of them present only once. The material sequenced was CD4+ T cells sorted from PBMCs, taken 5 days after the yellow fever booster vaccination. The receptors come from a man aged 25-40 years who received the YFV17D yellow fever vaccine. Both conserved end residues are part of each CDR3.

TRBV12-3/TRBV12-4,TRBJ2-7,CASSFTGSYEQYF
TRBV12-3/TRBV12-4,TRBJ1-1,CASTTYSEAFF
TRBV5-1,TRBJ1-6,CASSLQAYNSPLHF
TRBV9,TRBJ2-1,CASSAVTSLANNEQFF
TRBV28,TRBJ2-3,CASPPPQGWSTDTQYF
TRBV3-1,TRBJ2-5,CASSKGLQGGETQYF
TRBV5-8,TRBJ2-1,CASSQGLASPYNEQFF
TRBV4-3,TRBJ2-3,CASSLDGFGDTQYF
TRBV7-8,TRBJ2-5,CASSPNAGAGETQYF
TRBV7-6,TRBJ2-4,CASSLGPGQGINIQYF
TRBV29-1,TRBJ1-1,CSVETGTEAFF
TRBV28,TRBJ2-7,CASRTTSGSYEQYF
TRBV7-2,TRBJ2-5,CASKSGTVRQETQYF
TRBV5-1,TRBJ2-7,CASSIGYEQYF
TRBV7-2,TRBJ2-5,CASSLVGGGGTQYF
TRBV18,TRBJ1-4,CASLVSAQSEKLFF
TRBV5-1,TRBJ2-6,CASSFPGDVGANVLTF
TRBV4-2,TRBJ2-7,CASSQEVRAGAYEQYF
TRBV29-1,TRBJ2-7,CSVELAGVYEQYF
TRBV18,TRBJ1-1,CASSRGKTDTEAFF
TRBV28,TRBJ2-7,CASSLPVAGIGYEQYF
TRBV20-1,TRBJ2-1,CSASPSGGRTHNEQFF
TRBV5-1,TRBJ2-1,CASSSHSGAEYEQFF
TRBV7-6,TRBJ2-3,CASSYIGTSGTDTQYF
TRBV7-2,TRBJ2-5,CASSRRQGSETQYF
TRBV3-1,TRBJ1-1,CASSLLRDTEAFF
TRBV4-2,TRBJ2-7,CASSPGRTGGFSSYEQYF
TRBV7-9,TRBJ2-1,CASSSHPGSSYNEQFF
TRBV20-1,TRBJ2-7,CSARSLETGSYEQYF
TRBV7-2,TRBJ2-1,CASSFHGTGSYNEQFF
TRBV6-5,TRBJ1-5,CASSPGQGYGGNQPQHF
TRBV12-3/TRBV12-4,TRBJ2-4,CASSLTPGVEIQYF
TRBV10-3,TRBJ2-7,CAISGRDGSSYEQYF
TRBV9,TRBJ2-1,CASSEDSLARYNEQFF
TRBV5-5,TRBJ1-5,CASNLGGASNQPQHF
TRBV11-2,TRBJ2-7,CASSLSPSPTSVKIYEQYF
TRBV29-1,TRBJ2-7,CSVVGEYEQYF
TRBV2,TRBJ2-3,CASRQPGGDTHYF
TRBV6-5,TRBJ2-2,CASSYGLAGVATGELFF
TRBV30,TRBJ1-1,CAWSGSTEAFF
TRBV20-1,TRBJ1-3,CSATTVLPGNTIYF
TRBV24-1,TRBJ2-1,CATRAGDYNEQFF
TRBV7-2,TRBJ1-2,CASSLPYRGHYGYTF
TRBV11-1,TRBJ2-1,CASSPRGRGRGSGILSEQFF
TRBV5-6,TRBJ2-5,CASRRGETQYF
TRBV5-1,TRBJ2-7,CASSLELAGTYEQYF
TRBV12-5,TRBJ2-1,CASGWYNEQFF